One and the same sample provided the 14 T cell receptor beta chains below, sequenced in a study of control samples from healthy donors and cancer patients. TCRdb keeps only in-frame clones here, not all; method: immunoSEQ multiplex PCR. Of about 100,000 clones in the sample, under 95% are singletons; the top ten hold less than 2.5%. Specimen: blood. The receptor source for this set is a woman under 30 in good health.

The rearrangement links TRBV2 to TRBJ1-2, with 9 bases aligning to TRBD1. This CDR3 region has 16 residues. Germline CDR1 reads SNHLY; CDR2 reads FYNNEI. The V gene end was trimmed by 6 bases and the J gene end by 2 bases; junction bases not matched to a gene: 10. The CDR3 DNA reads TGTGCCAGCAGCCAATATCGGACAGGGGAAAACTATGGCTACACCTTC. Translation: CASSQYRTGENYGYTF.

Written as DNA, the CDR3 is TGCGCCAGCAGTGCCAAAGGGGCTGAAAAACTGTTTTTT. This codes for CASSAKGAEKLFF. The chain recombines TRBV10-1 with TRBJ1-4; possible D gene TRBD1, 5 bases. CDR1 and CDR2 from the germline V gene are WNHNN and SYGVQD (reference sequence). CDR3 length: 13 amino acids. The V gene lost 4 bases and the J gene lost 7 bases, with 10 bases spanning the gap.

This chain connects TRBV27 to TRBJ2-2; 10 bases agree with TRBD2. The CDR3 runs 15 residues. Germline V gene data show CDR1 as MNHEY and CDR2 as SMNVEV (reference sequence). J gave up 7 bases and V 1 base, and 3 bases lay outside the gene matches. Here the CDR3 DNA reads TGTGCCAGCAGTTTATTAGCGGGAGGCGGCGGGGAGCTGTTTTTT. The encoded protein is CASSLLAGGGGELFF.

The rearrangement links TRBV29-1 to TRBJ1-1; 7 nucleotides match TRBD1. Germline CDR1 SQVTM, CDR2 ANQGSEA. The CDR3 runs 15 residues. V lost 0 bases to trimming and J lost 5 bases; unmatched junction nucleotides: 9. The CDR3 here is CSVEESTGRMTEAFF. Written as DNA, the CDR3 is TGCAGCGTTGAAGAGTCGACAGGGAGGATGACTGAAGCTTTCTTT.

This clone was recorded only once. CDR3 in DNA: TGTGCCAGCAGTCGAGAGCCGGGACAGATAATCGACGAGCAGTACTTC. Protein sequence: CASSREPGQIIDEQYF. The V and J genes are TRBV6-6 and TRBJ2-7; TRBD1 matches at 7 bases. Germline V gene sequence: CDR1 MNHNY, CDR2 SVGAGI (reference sequence). CDR3 length: 16 residues. Trimming at V came to 5 bases and at J to 5 bases, leaving 15 bases not matched to a gene.

This clone came up once. The chain employs TRBV4-1 and TRBJ2-7; 12 bases match TRBD2. Per germline, CDR1 MGHRA and CDR2 YSYEKL. Trimming took 4 bases from V and 3 from J; bases not matched to a gene: 4. The CDR3 has 15 amino acids. The CDR3 DNA reads as TGCGCCAGCAGCCGGCAGACTAGCGGGGGCTACGAGCAGTACTTC. Translating it yields CASSRQTSGGYEQYF.

This clone was seen a single time. The chain has TRBV5-1 and TRBJ1-1, with TRBD1 matching 10 bases. This CDR3 comprises 16 residues. V was pared by 4 bases and J by 3 bases, with 9 bases of the junction left unmatched. Germline-derived CDR1 and CDR2 are SGHRS and YFSETQ. The CDR3 is CASSPGTGVLDTEAFF. DNA for the CDR3: TGCGCCAGCAGCCCCGGGACAGGGGTTCTAGACACTGAAGCTTTCTTT.

The V gene is TRBV27, the J gene TRBJ1-1; TRBD1 is a possible D gene (6 bases). V shed 6 bases and J shed 0 bases, with 11 bases lying between them. The CDR3 extends over 14 amino acids. Germline assignment: CDR1 MNHEY and CDR2 SMNVEV (reference sequence). For the CDR3, the DNA is TGTGCCAGCAGGGTCGACAGGCTGAACACTGAAGCTTTCTTT. Protein product: CASRVDRLNTEAFF.

The V call is TRBV9, the J call TRBJ2-3; D unclear. CDR1 and CDR2 (germline): SGDLS, YYNGEE. Trimming removed 3 bases from V and 0 bases from J, with 11 bases in between. The CDR3 length is 15 residues. CDR3 in amino acids: CASSAAGGSTDTQYF. The DNA for the CDR3 is TGTGCCAGCAGCGCCGCCGGCGGCAGCACAGATACGCAGTATTTT.

This clone is a singleton in its sample. This chain uses TRBV30 with TRBJ2-1; TRBD2 matches at 10 bases. CDR1 and CDR2 from the germline V gene are GTSNPN and SVGIG (reference sequence). This CDR3 contains 20 residues. Trimming removed 0 bases from V and 0 bases from J; junction bases left unmatched: 14. The CDR3 DNA sequence: TGTGCCTGGAGTGTAGCGGGGGGGGGAACCGTAACGAGCTCCTACAATGAGCAGTTCTTC. Protein: CAWSVAGGGTVTSSYNEQFF.

The chain joins TRBV2 to TRBJ1-2, with 7 bases lining up with TRBD1. CDR3 length: 15 residues. Unmatched junction bases numbered 11, after V lost 2 bases and J lost 8 bases. CDR1 is SNHLY, CDR2 FYNNEI, per germline. The CDR3 region is CASSETLAGGWGYTF. The DNA of the CDR3 is TGTGCCAGCAGTGAAACCCTCGCAGGGGGTTGGGGCTACACCTTC. Variable domain in full (rest from reference TRBV2 and TRBJ1-2): EPEVTQTPSHQVTQMGQEVILRCVPISNHLYFYWYRQILGQKVEFLVSFYNNEISEKSEIFDDQFSVERPDGSNFTLKIRSTKLEDSAMYFCASSETLAGGWGYTFGSGTRLTVV.

This clone was found once. J is TRBJ2-5 and V is TRBV19; a possible D gene is TRBD2 (6 bases). V lost 5 bases, J lost 5 bases, and 15 bases lay in between. The V gene's germline CDR1 is LNHDA and CDR2 SQIVND (reference sequence). CDR3 length equals 14 residues. The CDR3 loop reads CASSVWTTEETQYF. The CDR3 DNA reads as TGTGCCAGTAGTGTGTGGACTACCGAGGAGACCCAGTACTTC. Supplemented by reference TRBV19 and TRBJ2-5, the full variable domain reads DGGITQSPKYLFRKEGQNVTLSCEQNLNHDAMYWYRQDPGQGLRLIYYSQIVNDFQKGDIAEGYSVSREKKESFPLTVTSAQKNPTAFYLCASSVWTTEETQYFGPGTRLLVL.

This clone was counted a few times. The CDR3 loop reads CAWSVNREDGYTF. CDR3 coding DNA: TGTGCCTGGAGTGTAAATCGGGAGGATGGCTACACCTTC. J is TRBJ1-2 and V is TRBV30; the D is unclear. Germline V CDR1 and CDR2: GTSNPN, SVGIG (reference sequence). This CDR3 region has 13 residues. Trimming cost V 0 bases and J 6 bases, with 11 bases left between them.

The V and J genes are TRBV28 and TRBJ1-4; D is ambiguous. Per germline, CDR1 MDHEN and CDR2 SYDVKM. Trimming cost V 3 bases and J 4 bases, with 9 bases left between them. The CDR3 has 14 amino acids. CDR3 DNA sequence: TGTGCCAGCAGTTTTCACCGAGATAATGAAAAACTGTTTTTT. Protein product: CASSFHRDNEKLFF.